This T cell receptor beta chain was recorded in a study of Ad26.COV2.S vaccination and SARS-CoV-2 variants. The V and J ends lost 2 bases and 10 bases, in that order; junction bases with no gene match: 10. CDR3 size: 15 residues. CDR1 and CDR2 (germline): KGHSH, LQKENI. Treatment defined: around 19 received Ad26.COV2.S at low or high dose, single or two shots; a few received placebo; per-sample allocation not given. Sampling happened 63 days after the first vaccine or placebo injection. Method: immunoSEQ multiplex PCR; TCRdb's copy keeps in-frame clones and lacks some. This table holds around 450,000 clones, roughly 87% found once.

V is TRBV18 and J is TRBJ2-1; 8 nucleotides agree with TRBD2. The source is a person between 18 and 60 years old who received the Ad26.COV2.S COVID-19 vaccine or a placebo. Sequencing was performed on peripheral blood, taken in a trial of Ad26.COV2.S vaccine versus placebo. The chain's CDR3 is CASSPIAAGEGEQFF. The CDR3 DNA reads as TGTGCCAGCTCACCAATAGCAGCGGGAGAGGGGGAGCAGTTCTTC.